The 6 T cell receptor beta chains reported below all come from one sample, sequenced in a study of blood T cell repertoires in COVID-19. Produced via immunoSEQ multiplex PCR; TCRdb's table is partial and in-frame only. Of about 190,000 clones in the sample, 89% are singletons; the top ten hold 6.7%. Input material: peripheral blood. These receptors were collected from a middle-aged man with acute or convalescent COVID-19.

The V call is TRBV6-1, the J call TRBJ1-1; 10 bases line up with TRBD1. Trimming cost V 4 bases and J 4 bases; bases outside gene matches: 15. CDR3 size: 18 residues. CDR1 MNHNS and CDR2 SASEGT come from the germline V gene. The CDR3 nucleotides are TGTGCCAGCAGTGGGACGACAGGGGGCGGAAGAGTTGGCACTGAAGCTTTCTTT. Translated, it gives CASSGTTGGGRVGTEAFF.

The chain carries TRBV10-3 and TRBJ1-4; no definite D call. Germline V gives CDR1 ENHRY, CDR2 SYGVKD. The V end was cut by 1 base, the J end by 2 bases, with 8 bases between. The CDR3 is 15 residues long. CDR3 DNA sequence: TGTGCCATCAGTGAGTTCCCGGGGACTAATGAAAAACTGTTTTTT. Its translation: CAISEFPGTNEKLFF.

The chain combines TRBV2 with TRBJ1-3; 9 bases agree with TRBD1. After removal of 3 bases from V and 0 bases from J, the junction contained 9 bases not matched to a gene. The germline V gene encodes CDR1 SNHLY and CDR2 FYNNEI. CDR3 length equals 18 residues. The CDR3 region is CASSEAGQGLGSGNTIYF. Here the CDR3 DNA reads TGTGCCAGCAGTGAGGCGGGACAGGGCCTCGGCTCTGGAAACACCATATATTTT. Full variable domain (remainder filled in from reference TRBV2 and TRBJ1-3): EPEVTQTPSHQVTQMGQEVILRCVPISNHLYFYWYRQILGQKVEFLVSFYNNEISEKSEIFDDQFSVERPDGSNFTLKIRSTKLEDSAMYFCASSEAGQGLGSGNTIYFGEGSWLTVV.

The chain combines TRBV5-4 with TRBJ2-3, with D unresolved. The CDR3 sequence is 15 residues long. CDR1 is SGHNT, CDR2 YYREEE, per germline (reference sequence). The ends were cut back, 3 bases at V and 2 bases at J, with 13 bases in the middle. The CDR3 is CASSSVQFNTDTQYF. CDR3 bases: TGTGCCAGCAGCTCAGTGCAGTTTAACACAGATACGCAGTATTTT.

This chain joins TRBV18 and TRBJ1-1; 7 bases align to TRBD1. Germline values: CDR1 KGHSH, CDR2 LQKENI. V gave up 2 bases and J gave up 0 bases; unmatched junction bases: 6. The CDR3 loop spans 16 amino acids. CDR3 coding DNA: TGTGCCAGCTCACCATCCCAGGGACAGCTGAACACTGAAGCTTTCTTT. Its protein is CASSPSQGQLNTEAFF.

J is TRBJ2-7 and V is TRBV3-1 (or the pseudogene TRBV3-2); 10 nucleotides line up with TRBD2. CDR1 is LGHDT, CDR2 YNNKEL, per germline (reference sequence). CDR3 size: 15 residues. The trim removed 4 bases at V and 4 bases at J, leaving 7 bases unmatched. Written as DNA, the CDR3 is TGTGCCAGCAGCCCCCGGTGGACTAGCGGTTACGAGCAGTACTTC. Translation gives CASSPRWTSGYEQYF.